The rows below give T cell receptor beta chains drawn from one sample of a study of lymphopenia after photon versus proton radiotherapy. Some clones are missing from TCRdb's copy, which holds only in-frame ones; the method was immunoSEQ multiplex PCR. Seen here are approximately 20,000 clones, under 95% observed once, and the top ten hold roughly 6.1%. This specimen was peripheral blood, taken from a patient treated with photon-based radiotherapy. These receptors all stem from a man aged 60 to 75 with pancreatic cancer. CDR3s include the opening cysteine and the closing phenylalanine or tryptophan. The order of the fields is V gene, J gene, CDR3 length, CDR3 protein.

v_gene: TRBV15
j_gene: TRBJ1-2
len: 15
CDR3aa: CATSRDLPNTYGYTF

v_gene: TRBV15
j_gene: TRBJ2-3
len: 18
CDR3aa: CATSRDPMPLTSTDTQYF

v_gene: TRBV5-1
j_gene: TRBJ2-7
len: 14
CDR3aa: CASSSRSEGAREYF

v_gene: TRBV15
j_gene: TRBJ2-2
len: 15
CDR3aa: CATSRDSGNTGELFF

v_gene: TRBV7-3
j_gene: TRBJ2-2
len: 13
CDR3aa: CASSFSRPGELFF

v_gene: TRBV12-5
j_gene: TRBJ2-1
len: 18
CDR3aa: CASGLAAFRRGENNEQFF

v_gene: TRBV7-9
j_gene: TRBJ2-2
len: 15
CDR3aa: CASSFGGGAAGELFF

v_gene: TRBV4-1
j_gene: TRBJ1-5
len: 20
CDR3aa: CASSQDPARAGGIAVQPQHF

v_gene: TRBV30
j_gene: TRBJ1-1
len: 17
CDR3aa: CAWNTGRGRWMNTEAFF

v_gene: TRBV27
j_gene: TRBJ1-1
len: 14
CDR3aa: CASAGQNMNTEAFF

v_gene: TRBV27
j_gene: TRBJ2-3
len: 14
CDR3aa: CASNQGLGTDTQYF

v_gene: TRBV7-2
j_gene: TRBJ2-2
len: 16
CDR3aa: CASSRAGQVNTGELFF

v_gene: TRBV30
j_gene: TRBJ1-5
len: 14
CDR3aa: CAWSEGTRDQPQHF

v_gene: TRBV18
j_gene: TRBJ2-2
len: 16
CDR3aa: CASSPPNGRDTGELFF

v_gene: TRBV18
j_gene: TRBJ2-5
len: 13
CDR3aa: CASSPGLQETQYF

v_gene: TRBV5-1
j_gene: TRBJ1-5
len: 14
CDR3aa: CASSLAAGDQPQHF

v_gene: TRBV7-2
j_gene: TRBJ2-1
len: 16
CDR3aa: CASSLFSVAGRNEQFF

v_gene: TRBV4-2
j_gene: TRBJ2-2
len: 17
CDR3aa: CASSLLQEGALTGELFF

v_gene: TRBV2
j_gene: TRBJ1-6
len: 15
CDR3aa: CASKRTGQATSPLHF

v_gene: TRBV19
j_gene: TRBJ2-3
len: 17
CDR3aa: CASSLAPTSGGTDTQYF

v_gene: TRBV6-5
j_gene: TRBJ2-7
len: 14
CDR3aa: CASSYFTGSYEQYF

v_gene: TRBV7-2
j_gene: TRBJ2-7
len: 15
CDR3aa: CASSPTSGGPGEQYF

v_gene: TRBV5-1
j_gene: TRBJ1-1
len: 14
CDR3aa: CASSPTGGETEAFF

v_gene: TRBV7-9
j_gene: TRBJ1-1
len: 13
CDR3aa: CASSPTLNTEAFF

v_gene: TRBV7-6
j_gene: TRBJ1-1
len: 13
CDR3aa: CASSLERNTEAFF

v_gene: TRBV7-2
j_gene: TRBJ2-1
len: 15
CDR3aa: CASRTTRGSYNEQFF

v_gene: TRBV25-1
j_gene: TRBJ2-7
len: 17
CDR3aa: CASSESPVSTFSYEQYF

v_gene: TRBV5-6
j_gene: TRBJ2-7
len: 13
CDR3aa: CASSLLHGYEQYF

v_gene: TRBV7-7
j_gene: TRBJ2-5
len: 14
CDR3aa: CASSLSWNQETQYF

v_gene: TRBV30
j_gene: TRBJ1-2
len: 11
CDR3aa: CAWSEGSGYTF

v_gene: TRBV7-2
j_gene: TRBJ1-3
len: 12
CDR3aa: CASSLARSTIYF

v_gene: TRBV30
j_gene: TRBJ2-1
len: 15
CDR3aa: CAWSRRGLAGLEQFF

v_gene: TRBV13
j_gene: TRBJ1-1
len: 14
CDR3aa: CASSWGQGGTEAFF

v_gene: TRBV6-5
j_gene: TRBJ2-7
len: 14
CDR3aa: CASSYGIGTYEQYF

v_gene: TRBV7-3
j_gene: TRBJ1-1
len: 14
CDR3aa: CASRRTGQNTEAFF

v_gene: TRBV9
j_gene: TRBJ2-2
len: 16
CDR3aa: CASSVSSGGAAGELFF

v_gene: TRBV9
j_gene: TRBJ2-5
len: 14
CDR3aa: CASSIGPSGETQYF

v_gene: TRBV11-2
j_gene: TRBJ1-1
len: 13
CDR3aa: CASSSRRNTEAFF

v_gene: TRBV5-1
j_gene: TRBJ2-7
len: 12
CDR3aa: CASSLNSYEQYF

v_gene: TRBV5-1
j_gene: TRBJ1-6
len: 14
CDR3aa: CASSLGQGGEPLHF

v_gene: TRBV10-3
j_gene: TRBJ1-2
len: 14
CDR3aa: CAISQQGLNYGYTF

v_gene: TRBV7-9
j_gene: TRBJ1-3
len: 13
CDR3aa: CASSLISGNTIYF

v_gene: TRBV5-1
j_gene: TRBJ1-3
len: 15
CDR3aa: CASSLVGQGGNTIYF

v_gene: TRBV19
j_gene: TRBJ2-3
len: 16
CDR3aa: CASSSPGQALATTQYF

v_gene: TRBV30
j_gene: TRBJ1-1
len: 12
CDR3aa: CAWSPTGAEAFF

v_gene: TRBV10-2
j_gene: TRBJ2-1
len: 13
CDR3aa: CASLGGEYNEQFF

v_gene: TRBV6-6
j_gene: TRBJ2-1
len: 13
CDR3aa: CASSWVSGYEQFF

v_gene: TRBV7-9
j_gene: TRBJ2-1
len: 14
CDR3aa: CASSFDQFYNEQFF

v_gene: TRBV4-1
j_gene: TRBJ1-4
len: 14
CDR3aa: CASSRVPVGEKLFF

v_gene: TRBV7-6
j_gene: TRBJ2-5
len: 14
CDR3aa: CASLPGGLRETQYF

v_gene: TRBV7-6
j_gene: TRBJ1-2
len: 12
CDR3aa: CASSATGDGYTF